This record covers a single T cell receptor beta chain. Its antigen remains unidentified. The sample comes from a study of molecular identifiers for immune sequencing clone quantification. Whole-study context: Within a replicate experiment, RNA obtained from either 20,000 or 100,000 naive CD8 cells was divided into five aliquots, and four of those aliquots were then sequenced.

Points from the study as a whole: More than 97% of effector molecules, versus under 1% of naive-cell molecules, belonged to clones above 20 RNA copies. Clone sizes that are highly expanded could be underestimated when identical TCR molecules share a barcode.

Previously described methods and listed TCR primers produced bulk TCR libraries. TCRdb used MiXCR to reprocess the PCR reads, holding one entry per CDR3 protein. The sample has under 800,000 distinct CDR3 sequences; over 25% are singletons. The CDR3 covers 15 residues. V lost 3 bases and J lost 2; bases outside the gene matches: 4. CDR1 is LGHNA and CDR2 is YNFKEQ in the germline V gene. The J gene is TRBJ2-1, the V gene TRBV4-2; the match to TRBD2 covers 7 bases. Sequenced: naive CD8+ T cells from blood, with Jurkat cell RNA spiked in. The subset was: FACS-sorted CD8+CD4-CCR7+CD45RA+ naive T cells. The receptor comes from a human donor in good health. Some libraries in this study had Jurkat cell RNA spiked in. The CDR3 here is CASSHPGLTYNEQFF. CDR3 bases: TGTGCCAGCAGCCATCCGGGACTAACCTACAATGAGCAGTTCTTC.